This entry describes one TCR beta chain. The antigen remains undetermined. These data come from a study of CD8 T cells in ankylosing spondylitis. Germline trimming cut 4 bases from V and 5 bases from J; bases unmatched to any gene: 9. The CDR3 is 15 residues long. Germline V gene lookup returns CDR1 MRHNA and CDR2 SNTAGT. Preparation of TCR beta libraries was done by quantitative 5'-RACE with molecular barcodes. TCRdb analysed the 5' RACE reads with MiXCR anew, one entry per CDR3 protein. Here the sample spans 400,000 to 450,000 distinct CDR3 sequences, 17% being singletons. Overall study results and limits: CD8+ by phenotype, disease-linked clones were relatively rare in peripheral blood. A subset of motif variants has previously been described in the synovial fluid and blood of reactive arthritis. Typical of ankylosing spondylitis blood, it appeared, was a TCR beta motif of 7 or 8 highly homologous variants.

Material: blood, either unsorted or a sorted T cell fraction (not recorded which). The clonotype originates from a male donor with ankylosing spondylitis. The V gene is TRBV6-4, the J gene TRBJ2-5, with 8 positions matching TRBD2. CDR3 sequence: CASSGPGLVCETQYF. The CDR3 DNA reads as TGTGCCAGCAGTGGTCCGGGACTAGTATGCGAGACCCAGTACTTC.